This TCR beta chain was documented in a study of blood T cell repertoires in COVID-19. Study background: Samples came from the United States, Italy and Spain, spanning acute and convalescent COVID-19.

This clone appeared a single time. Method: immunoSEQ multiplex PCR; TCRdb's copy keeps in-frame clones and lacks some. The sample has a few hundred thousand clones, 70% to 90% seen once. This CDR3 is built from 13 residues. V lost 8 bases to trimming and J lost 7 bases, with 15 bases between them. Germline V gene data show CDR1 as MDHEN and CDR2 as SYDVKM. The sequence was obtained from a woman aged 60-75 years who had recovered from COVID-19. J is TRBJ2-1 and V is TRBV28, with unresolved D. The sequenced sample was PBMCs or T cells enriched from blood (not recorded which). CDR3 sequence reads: CASVAVATNEQFF. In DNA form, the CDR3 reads TGTGCCAGCGTGGCGGTTGCCACGAATGAGCAGTTCTTC. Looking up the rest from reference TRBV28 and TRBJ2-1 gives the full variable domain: DVKVTQSSRYLVKRTGEKVFLECVQDMDHENMFWYRQDPGLGLRLIYFSYDVKMKEKGDIPEGYSVSREKKERFSLILESASTNQTSMYLCASVAVATNEQFFGPGTRLTVL.